This T cell receptor beta chain derives from a study of OX40 agonist ivuxolimab in advanced cancers. Describing the broader study: Ivuxolimab, which targeted the costimulatory receptor OX40 (CD134), was an agonistic, fully human IgG2 monoclonal antibody. Intravenous ivuxolimab was administered to patients every 2 weeks at six dose levels: 0.01, 0.1, 0.3, 1.5, 3 and 10 mg/kg. Of the 50 or so patients in dose escalation, around 19 had hepatocellular carcinoma, about 15 had melanoma, 9 had renal cell carcinoma and 9 had head and neck cancer. In the dose-escalation cohort, roughly 82% of patients were male, and the mean age was 60 years with a range of roughly 20 to 80. Patients were allowed to have had prior anti-PD-1, anti-PD-L1 or anti-CTLA-4 therapy, and 30% to 50% of the dose-escalation patients had previously received checkpoint inhibitors. Three dose-escalation patients achieved partial responses, one with hepatocellular carcinoma and two with cutaneous melanoma. The point of sequencing TCRbeta in the periphery was to test whether ivuxolimab changed TCR sequence diversity and drove clonal T-cell expansion. The paper describes the monotherapy dose-escalation part (N of about 52 patients) of the phase I trial of ivuxolimab. Overall study results and their limits: Low levels of normalized T-cell clonal expansion were also shown by some nonresponding patients. At doses of 0.1 to 3.0 mg/kg, clonal expansion of both CD4+ and CD8+ blood T cells was observed from baseline to week 6. On average, CD8+ T cells showed more expanded clones than CD4+ T cells after ivuxolimab. Antigen specificity was not determined for the clonally expanded peripheral T cells. In the 0.1-3.0 mg/kg groups, partial responders had among the lowest normalized peripheral clonal expansion, particularly in CD8+ T cells.

The CDR3 goes from the cysteine to the phenylalanine over 13 residues. Left in the record is the CDR3 DNA by itself, 39 bases read in frame from the first base. CDR1 and CDR2 are drawn from the germline V gene (reference sequence): SGHNT, YYREEE. V and J are trimmed by 0 bases and 12 bases, and the gene matches miss 8 bases of the junction. The trial excluded patients who had a history of autoimmune disease or were on systemic immunosuppression. Peripheral blood for TCR sequencing was drawn from every dose cohort at baseline, at cycle 4 day 1 and at cycle 7 day 1. The samples were drawn from a first-in-human, open-label, multicenter phase I dose-escalation trial of ivuxolimab. Adults with locally advanced or metastatic melanoma, renal cell carcinoma, hepatocellular carcinoma or head and neck squamous cell carcinoma were enrolled in the trial. Before TCR sequencing, CD4+ and CD8+ T cells were separately sorted from peripheral blood.

Genomic DNA was isolated from the sorted cells so that the TCRbeta CDR3 region could be sequenced. TCRbeta CDR3 regions were sequenced using the immunoSEQ Assay. The table was pulled from immuneACCESS by TCRdb, which kept in-frame rearrangements only. Such tables lose some clones; where checked, under half of the loss comes from unresolved V genes, and the rest has no known cause. The sample contains 50,000 to 75,000 clones, 85% to 90% of them found a single time. Of the sample, 0.7% to 0.95% falls within the top ten clones. As to this clone: Its antigen specificity is not known. No much larger clone exists at a distance of one base, and base qualities are not known.

This chain is built from TRBV5-4 and TRBJ1-1; 7 bases in the junction line up with TRBD1. The TCR was taken from an adult with an advanced solid tumor such as melanoma, head and neck, liver or kidney cancer. The specimen comprised CD4+ or CD8+ T cells sorted from blood, sampled in a trial of the OX40 agonist ivuxolimab. The CDR3 protein sequence reads: CASSLGNRGGSFF. The DNA sequence is as follows: TGTGCCAGCAGCTTGGGGAACAGGGGTGGATCTTTCTTT. Full variable domain (CDR3 extended with the reference TRBV5-4 and TRBJ1-1 proteins): ETGVTQSPTHLIKTRGQQVTLRCSSQSGHNTVSWYQQALGQGPQFIFQYYREEENGRGNFPPRFSGLQFPNYSSELNVNALELDDSALYLCASSLGNRGGSFFGQGTRLTVV.